Shown below are 28 T cell receptor beta chains from a single sample sequenced in a study of blood T cell repertoires in COVID-19. Some clones are missing from TCRdb's copy, which holds only in-frame ones; the method was immunoSEQ multiplex PCR. The repertoire holds 110,000 to 150,000 clones, 75% to 85% seen once, with less than 3% in the top ten. Sequencing input: peripheral blood. These receptor sequences come from a man aged 50-59 years with acute or convalescent COVID-19.

The chain couples TRBV6-5 to TRBJ2-7; TRBD1 agrees at 7 bases. The germline V gene has CDR1 MNHEY and CDR2 SVGAGI. The CDR3 totals 15 residues. Germline trimming cut 6 bases from V and 0 bases from J; bases unmatched to any gene: 8. As DNA, the CDR3 is TGTGCCAGCAGCCTTCGGACAGGAAGCTCCTACGAGCAGTACTTC. This encodes CASSLRTGSSYEQYF.

The V gene is TRBV2, the J gene TRBJ1-5; possibly TRBD1 for D (5 bases). Per the germline V gene, CDR1 is SNHLY and CDR2 is FYNNEI. V shed 7 bases and J shed 0 bases, with 22 bases lying between them. The length of the CDR3 is 18 residues. The CDR3 nucleotides are TGTGCCAGCACCACCCCCGGGGGTTGGGGGGGTAGCAATCAGCCCCAGCATTTT. Protein product: CASTTPGGWGGSNQPQHF.

This clone occurred a few times. The CDR3 loop is CASSLWEGGPLRQFF. Here the CDR3 DNA reads TGTGCCAGCAGTTTATGGGAGGGGGGGCCTCTGCGGCAGTTCTTC. The chain joins TRBV27 to TRBJ2-1; tentatively, D is TRBD2 (7 bases). Trimming took off 1 base at V and 12 bases at J, with 19 bases between the two ends. CDR1 is MNHEY, CDR2 SMNVEV, per germline (reference sequence). The CDR3 consists of 15 residues.

This chain connects TRBV30 to TRBJ2-1; D perhaps matches TRBD2 (5 bases). Germline V gene data show CDR1 as GTSNPN and CDR2 as SVGIG (reference sequence). This CDR3 has 11 residues. Trimming removed 5 bases at V and 9 bases at J, with 11 bases between. CDR3 sequence: CAWAIGGEQFF. The DNA of the CDR3 is TGTGCCTGGGCGATCGGAGGTGAGCAGTTCTTC. The whole variable domain, filled in from reference TRBV30 and TRBJ2-1, reads SQTIHQWPATLVQPVGSPLSLECTVEGTSNPNLYWYRQAAGRGLQLLFYSVGIGQISSEVPQNLSASRPQDRQFILSSKKLLLSDSGFYLCAWAIGGEQFFGPGTRLTVL.

The CDR3 sequence is CASSLEGDSYEQYF. For the CDR3, the DNA is TGTGCCAGCAGCTTAGAGGGGGACTCCTACGAGCAGTACTTC. The rearrangement joins TRBV7-9 to TRBJ2-7, with D tentatively TRBD1 (6 bases). CDR1 and CDR2 (germline): SEHNR, FQNEAQ (reference sequence). This CDR3 comprises 14 residues. Trimming took off 1 base at V and 0 bases at J, with 7 bases between the two ends.

The chain employs TRBV5-1 and TRBJ2-3; 8 nucleotides line up with TRBD2. The CDR3 is 17 residues long. Germline V gene lookup returns CDR1 SGHRS and CDR2 YFSETQ. V lost 3 bases and J lost 1; bases outside the gene matches: 10. The CDR3 DNA follows: TGCGCCAGCAGCTGGCTAACCGGGACTAGGGGCACAGATACGCAGTATTTT. Residues: CASSWLTGTRGTDTQYF.

The rearrangement links TRBV30 to TRBJ1-1; TRBD1 might be the D (6 bases). The CDR3 runs to 14 residues. Germline V gene data show CDR1 as GTSNPN and CDR2 as SVGIG (reference sequence). V lost 0 bases and J lost 5, with 13 bases in between. The CDR3 reads CAWSVDRKVTEAFF. DNA for the CDR3: TGTGCCTGGAGTGTCGACAGGAAGGTAACTGAAGCTTTCTTT.

The chain is built from TRBV7-9 and TRBJ1-4; D perhaps matches TRBD1 (5 bases). Germline CDR1 reads SEHNR; CDR2 reads FQNEAQ (reference sequence). Deletions cut 2 bases from V and 0 bases from J, with 13 bases between. The CDR3 contains 17 residues. Written as DNA, the CDR3 is TGTGCCAGCAGCTTAAGGCAGGGTGCAGCAACTAATGAAAAACTGTTTTTT. Translation: CASSLRQGAATNEKLFF.

V gene TRBV30 combines with J gene TRBJ2-7; 9 bases align to TRBD2. V trimming: 0 bases; J trimming: 6 bases; junction bases outside the gene matches: 6. The CDR3 loop spans 14 amino acids. The germline CDR1 and CDR2 sequences are GTSNPN and SVGIG (reference sequence). CDR3 DNA: TGTGCCTGGAGTGTACTAGCGGGTCCAACCGAGCAGTACTTC. The encoded protein is CAWSVLAGPTEQYF.

The V call is TRBV4-2, the J call TRBJ2-5, with 10 bases identical to TRBD2. CDR3 length: 17 amino acids. Germline CDR1 and CDR2: LGHNA and YNFKEQ. The V segment lost 0 bases and the J segment 5 bases; nucleotides outside the gene matches: 9. CDR3 DNA: TGTGCCAGCAGCCAAGATCTCCCCAGCGGGAGGGTCGAGACCCAGTACTTC. Translated: CASSQDLPSGRVETQYF.

V and J are TRBV6-2 or TRBV6-3 and TRBJ2-2; TRBD1 agrees at 8 bases. CDR1 is MNHEY, CDR2 SVGEGT, per germline. The CDR3 sequence is 15 residues long. The junction had 6 bases not matched to a gene; V was cut back by 4 bases and J by 5 bases. The CDR3 is CASSSDRVGTGELFF. CDR3 nucleotides: TGTGCCAGCAGTTCGGACAGGGTTGGGACCGGGGAGCTGTTTTTT.

The chain uses TRBV10-1 and TRBJ2-3; 9 bases map to TRBD1. CDR3 size: 15 residues. Trimming cost V 3 bases and J 6 bases; bases outside gene matches: 7. Germline V gene sequence: CDR1 WNHNN, CDR2 SYGVQD (reference sequence). The CDR3: CASSETGTGLDTQYF. As DNA, the CDR3 is TGCGCCAGCAGTGAAACCGGGACAGGGCTTGATACGCAGTATTTT.

The gene calls are TRBV28 and TRBJ1-4; D is possibly TRBD1 (6 bases). The CDR3 has 13 residues. The germline V gene encodes CDR1 MDHEN and CDR2 SYDVKM. V shed 6 bases and J shed 8 bases, with 13 bases lying between them. CDR3 region: CASRTGTLEKLFF. The CDR3 DNA reads as TGTGCCAGCAGAACCGGGACACTGGAAAAACTGTTTTTT.

Turning to this clone: Other DNA sequences within the sample encode an identical CDR3. The CDR3 is CASSPSTGGTDTQYF. As DNA, the CDR3 is TGTGCCAGCAGCCCCTCGACGGGGGGCACAGATACGCAGTATTTT. The chain is built from TRBV7-3 and TRBJ2-3, with a weak D call TRBD2 (6 bases). Trimming took 5 bases from V and 1 from J, leaving 13 bases between them. Germline-derived CDR1 and CDR2 are SGHTA and FQGTGA. The CDR3 totals 15 residues.

In the case of this clone: An end of the junction differs from the germline gene, which may be a read error. DNA for the CDR3: TGTGCCAGCTCACCAGAGGGCGCGCTGACATCCCTCTCGTTT. This sequence encodes CASSPEGALTSLSF. J is TRBJ1-4 and V is TRBV18; no firm D call. The CDR3 covers 14 residues. The germline CDR1 and CDR2 sequences are KGHSH and LQKENI.

This clone came up once. V gene TRBV28 combines with J gene TRBJ2-7, with D unresolved. Germline CDR1 is MDHEN and CDR2 is SYDVKM. V gave up 5 bases and J gave up 7 bases, with 18 bases separating them. The length of the CDR3 is 14 residues. CDR3 amino acids: CASSPGPTTGEQYF. The CDR3 bases are TGTGCCAGCAGTCCCGGTCCTACTACTGGTGAGCAGTACTTC. The variable domain in full, with the rest retrieved from reference TRBV28 and TRBJ2-7, is DVKVTQSSRYLVKRTGEKVFLECVQDMDHENMFWYRQDPGLGLRLIYFSYDVKMKEKGDIPEGYSVSREKKERFSLILESASTNQTSMYLCASSPGPTTGEQYFGPGTRLTVT.

This rearrangement joins TRBV5-4 to TRBJ2-2; TRBD1 matches 10 bases. The CDR3 loop spans 15 amino acids. CDR1 SGHNT and CDR2 YYREEE come from the germline V gene (reference sequence). V trimming: 4 bases; J trimming: 5 bases; junction bases outside the gene matches: 5. The CDR3: CASSLRDRGTGELFF. The CDR3 region has the DNA TGTGCCAGCAGCCTCCGGGACAGGGGAACCGGGGAGCTGTTTTTT.

The V and J genes are TRBV5-5 and TRBJ2-7; 9 nucleotides line up with TRBD2. V lost 4 bases and J lost 2; bases outside the gene matches: 7. Germline CDR1 SGHKS, CDR2 YYEKEE (reference sequence). The CDR3 consists of 15 residues. The DNA for the CDR3 is TGTGCCAGCAGCGCGGGGACTAGCAGCGCCTACGAGCAGTACTTC. Amino acid sequence: CASSAGTSSAYEQYF.

The genes are TRBV24-1 and TRBJ2-1; 10 bases are a match to TRBD2. The germline gives CDR1 KGHDR, CDR2 SFDVKD. The CDR3 runs to 18 residues. V lost 3 bases and J lost 4; bases outside the gene matches: 11. Here the CDR3 reads CATSDLSWTSGGYNEQFF. For the CDR3, the DNA is TGTGCCACCAGTGATCTCTCCTGGACTAGCGGAGGTTACAATGAGCAGTTCTTC.

The genes are TRBV3-1 (or the pseudogene TRBV3-2) and TRBJ2-5, with TRBD1 matching 7 bases. The CDR3 consists of 13 residues. Germline CDR1 reads LGHDT; CDR2 reads YNNKEL (reference sequence). Trimming cost V 3 bases and J 7 bases; bases outside gene matches: 5. CDR3 sequence reads: CASSHGQVPTQYF. CDR3 DNA sequence: TGTGCCAGCAGCCATGGACAGGTTCCGACCCAGTACTTC.

The chain employs TRBV19 and TRBJ1-5; D gene unclear. The length of the CDR3 is 13 residues. Germline V gene sequence: CDR1 LNHDA, CDR2 SQIVND (reference sequence). V dropped 7 bases and J dropped 1 base, with 8 bases sitting between them. The chain's CDR3 is CASNPRSNQPQHF. The CDR3 DNA reads TGTGCCAGTAACCCGAGGAGCAATCAGCCCCAGCATTTT.

For the CDR3, the DNA is TGTGCCAGCAGCGTAGGTTTTGGACAGGGGGACAAACTGTTTTTT. Translation: CASSVGFGQGDKLFF. V and J are TRBV9 and TRBJ1-4; 10 positions agree with TRBD1. CDR1 is SGDLS and CDR2 is YYNGEE in the germline V gene. The CDR3 totals 15 residues. V lost 0 bases to trimming and J lost 11 bases; unmatched junction nucleotides: 7.

This chain joins TRBV3-1 (or the pseudogene TRBV3-2) and TRBJ2-2; no clear D gene. The germline V gene encodes CDR1 LGHDT and CDR2 YNNKEL (reference sequence). V was shortened by 2 bases and J by 2 bases, with 6 bases between the two germline ends. The length of the CDR3 is 14 residues. The CDR3 spells CASSQYSNTGELFF. For the CDR3, the DNA is TGTGCCAGCAGCCAATACAGTAACACCGGGGAGCTGTTTTTT.

This clone was picked up a small number of times. The chain carries TRBV2 and TRBJ1-5, with no clear D. V dropped 7 bases and J dropped 0 bases, with 13 bases sitting between them. Germline CDR1 is SNHLY and CDR2 is FYNNEI. The CDR3 is made up of 15 amino acids. The CDR3 spells CASKQLLYSNQPQHF. The CDR3 DNA sequence: TGTGCCAGCAAACAGCTACTTTATAGCAATCAGCCCCAGCATTTT.

The rearrangement links TRBV3-1 (or the pseudogene TRBV3-2) to TRBJ1-2; no clear D gene. The V end was cut by 2 bases, the J end by 5 bases, with 15 bases between. Germline CDR1 is LGHDT and CDR2 is YNNKEL (reference sequence). The CDR3 loop spans 15 amino acids. The CDR3 loop reads CASSQWAGPGYGYTF. The CDR3 DNA is TGTGCCAGCAGCCAATGGGCGGGTCCGGGGTATGGCTACACCTTC.

The rearrangement uses TRBV6-4 and TRBJ2-1; 9 nucleotides line up with TRBD2. With V trimmed by 8 bases and J by 8 bases, 13 bases remained unmatched. This CDR3 spans 15 amino acids. CDR1 and CDR2 from the germline V gene are MRHNA and SNTAGT. CDR3 coding DNA: TGTGCCAGCTCCCTCAGGGGCGGGGGGGTAGATGAGCAGTTCTTC. This translates into CASSLRGGGVDEQFF.

This chain links TRBV29-1 with TRBJ2-1, with 9 bases matching TRBD2. Germline V gene lookup returns CDR1 SQVTM and CDR2 ANQGSEA. Trimming at V came to 8 bases and at J to 5 bases, leaving 10 bases not matched to a gene. The CDR3 is 14 amino acids. In DNA form, the CDR3 reads TGCAGCCTGACCCAACGACTAGCGGACAATGAGCAGTTCTTC. Its translation: CSLTQRLADNEQFF.

This rearrangement joins TRBV6-6 to TRBJ1-2, with 12 positions matching TRBD1. This CDR3 has 16 amino acids. V dropped 2 bases and J dropped 8; count of bases not matched to a gene: 9. Germline V gene lookup returns CDR1 MNHNY and CDR2 SVGAGI (reference sequence). The CDR3 reads CASSYPRDRGREGYTF. The CDR3 region has the DNA TGTGCCAGCAGTTACCCCAGGGACAGGGGGCGGGAGGGCTACACCTTC.